The rows below give T cell receptor beta chains drawn from one sample of a study of T cells in localized non-small cell lung cancer. Using immunoSEQ multiplex PCR, the repertoire was profiled, and TCRdb retains in-frame clones only, with some absent. The data contain over 2,000 clones, roughly a quarter of them singletons. Specimen: lung tumor tissue, collected before any cancer treatment. These TCRs come from a woman between 40 and 69 years old with stage I squamous cell lung carcinoma. Both conserved end residues are part of each CDR3. Fields, in order: J gene, clone size, V gene, D gene, CDR3 protein, CDR3 DNA. The D gene is left open where the match is weak. Clone size, where shown, is once, few, many, or a class for clones that have expanded.

>TRBJ2-1|once|TRBV15|TRBD2
CATSPSGGTSRRYEQFF
TGTGCCACCAGCCCAAGCGGTGGGACTAGTAGGCGGTATGAGCAGTTCTTC
>TRBJ2-7|.|TRBV11-3|TRBD2
CASSPISLTSLEQYF
TGTGCCAGCAGCCCGATCAGCCTGACTAGCCTCGAGCAGTACTTC
>TRBJ2-7|.|TRBV9|TRBD1
CASSPRGGGERFAGEQYF
TGTGCCAGCAGCCCGAGAGGGGGCGGTGAGAGGTTTGCTGGCGAGCAGTACTTC
>TRBJ2-1|.|TRBV18|.
CASSPPVRRANEQFF
TGTGCCAGCTCACCACCGGTTAGGCGGGCCAATGAGCAGTTCTTC
>TRBJ1-2|.|TRBV29-1|.
CSVPGYGPPYGYTF
TGCAGCGTCCCCGGTTACGGGCCCCCTTATGGCTACACCTTC
>TRBJ2-7|few|TRBV6-8|TRBD1
CASSYSRQGASEQYF
TGTGCCAGCAGTTACTCCAGACAGGGGGCCTCCGAGCAGTACTTC
>TRBJ2-1|few|TRBV11-3|TRBD2
CASSLTGGPKVGQFF
TGTGCCAGCAGCTTAACGGGAGGGCCCAAGGTAGGCCAGTTCTTC
>TRBJ2-1|once|TRBV5-1|TRBD2
CASSRGSGSSNEQFF
TGCGCCAGCAGCCGAGGCAGCGGGAGTAGCAATGAGCAGTTCTTC
>TRBJ2-1|.|TRBV19|TRBD2
CATHLGGGSSYNEQFF
TGTGCCACACACTTGGGGGGAGGGAGCTCCTACAATGAGCAGTTCTTC
>TRBJ2-2|few|TRBV19|TRBD2
CASSRGLAGGTGELFF
TGTGCCAGTAGTCGGGGACTAGCGGGAGGTACCGGGGAGCTGTTTTTT
>TRBJ1-5|once|TRBV19|.
CAHARGLGQPQHF
TGTGCCCACGCCCGGGGTTTGGGTCAGCCCCAGCATTTT
>TRBJ2-3|few|TRBV7-2|.
CASSFGGTDTQYF
TGTGCCAGCAGCTTTGGCGGAACAGATACGCAGTATTTT
>TRBJ2-5|few|TRBV11-3|.
CASSLEGAGLRTQYF
TGTGCCAGCAGCTTGGAGGGGGCAGGTTTGAGGACCCAGTACTTC
>TRBJ2-2|medium-sized|TRBV11-3|TRBD2
CASSLRVAGGMTGELFF
TGTGCCAGCAGCTTGAGGGTAGCGGGAGGGATGACCGGGGAGCTGTTTTTT
>TRBJ1-3|few|TRBV9|.
CASSSDVKLGNTIYF
TGTGCCAGCAGCTCCGACGTAAAGCTTGGAAACACCATATATTTT
>TRBJ1-2|few|TRBV9|.
CARPLLVGGYTF
TGTGCCAGACCCCTTCTGGTAGGAGGCTACACCTTC
>TRBJ2-7|.|TRBV9|TRBD2
CASNAGGPYEQYF
TGTGCCAGCAATGCGGGAGGGCCCTACGAGCAGTACTTC
>TRBJ1-3|few|TRBV18|.
CASSPSTGNTIYF
TGTGCCAGCTCACCATCGACTGGAAACACCATATATTTT
>TRBJ2-6|few|TRBV6-8|.
CASSAAGSGANVLTF
TGTGCCAGCAGTGCCGCAGGTTCTGGGGCCAACGTCCTGACTTTC
>TRBJ1-6|.|TRBV7-2|.
CASSLYEGSPLHF
TGTGCCAGCAGCTTATACGAGGGTTCACCCCTCCACTTT
>TRBJ2-7|few|TRBV6-8|.
CAISVTGGYEQYF
TGTGCCATCAGTGTTACCGGGGGATACGAGCAGTACTTC
>TRBJ2-3|.|TRBV12-5|.
CASGLASGTHTDTQYF
TGTGCTAGTGGTTTGGCCTCCGGGACTCACACAGATACGCAGTATTTT
>TRBJ2-3|.|TRBV11-3|.
CASSPFSTRVDTQYF
TGTGCCAGCAGCCCCTTTTCAACTCGGGTAGATACGCAGTATTTT
>TRBJ2-7|.|TRBV30|TRBD2
CAWRIAGGNEQYF
TGTGCCTGGAGAATAGCGGGAGGCAACGAGCAGTACTTC
>TRBJ1-1|few|TRBV9|.
CASSVVAGADTEAFF
TGTGCCAGCAGCGTAGTGGCAGGGGCTGACACTGAAGCTTTCTTT
>TRBJ2-7|.|TRBV5-1|.
CASSFGGPSYEQYF
TGCGCCAGCAGCTTTGGGGGACCCTCCTACGAGCAGTACTTC
>TRBJ2-6|.|TRBV11-3|TRBD2
CASSFLAGAGANVLTF
TGTGCCAGCAGCTTCCTAGCGGGAGCTGGGGCCAACGTCCTGACTTTC
>TRBJ2-2|few|TRBV12-5|.
CASLPGIAHGELFF
TGTGCCAGCCTCCCCGGGATCGCCCACGGGGAGCTGTTTTTT
>TRBJ1-2|.|TRBV10-3|.
CAISDSPWPGRGYTF
TGTGCCATCAGTGACTCGCCTTGGCCAGGGCGCGGCTACACCTTC
>TRBJ2-1|few|TRBV6-8|TRBD1
CASSTGTVSYNEQFF
TGTGCCAGCAGCACCGGGACAGTCTCCTACAATGAGCAGTTCTTC
>TRBJ1-1|few|TRBV9|.
CASSEWGRSTEAFF
TGTGCCAGCAGTGAATGGGGCAGAAGCACTGAAGCTTTCTTT
>TRBJ2-3|few|TRBV4-1|TRBD2
CASSQRTSGTDTQYF
TGCGCCAGCAGCCAGCGGACTAGCGGGACAGATACGCAGTATTTT
>TRBJ2-7|few|TRBV10-2|.
CASSDLVGGAYEQYF
TGCGCCAGCAGTGATCTAGTCGGAGGCGCTTACGAGCAGTACTTC
>TRBJ2-7|few|TRBV6-8|TRBD1
CASRDRGSHEQYF
TGTGCCAGCAGGGACAGGGGGTCTCACGAGCAGTACTTC
>TRBJ2-5|.|TRBV18|.
CASSPPWSRETQYF
TGTGCCAGCTCACCCCCCTGGAGTCGAGAGACCCAGTACTTC
>TRBJ2-7|.|TRBV30|.
CAWSVGGQHSYEQYF
TGTGCCTGGAGTGTCGGCGGGCAACACTCCTACGAGCAGTACTTC
>TRBJ2-7|.|TRBV10-2|.
CASSEQISREQYF
TGCGCCAGCAGTGAACAGATCTCCCGCGAGCAGTACTTC
>TRBJ2-1|medium-sized|TRBV11-3|.
CASSSWGGLGSSDEQFF
TGTGCCAGCAGCTCGTGGGGTGGGCTAGGGTCCTCGGATGAGCAGTTCTTC
>TRBJ1-1|few|TRBV9|.
CARGRMWTEAFF
TGTGCCAGGGGACGGATGTGGACTGAAGCTTTCTTT
>TRBJ2-1|.|TRBV5-1|TRBD2
CASGLNSGDNEQFF
TGCGCCAGCGGCTTGAATAGCGGGGACAATGAGCAGTTCTTC
>TRBJ1-2|.|TRBV19|.
CASSIEGGYTF
TGTGCCAGTAGTATAGAAGGAGGCTACACCTTC
>TRBJ2-2|medium-sized|TRBV11-3|.
CASSSMSAGGGELFF
TGTGCCAGCAGCTCGATGTCAGCAGGTGGCGGGGAGCTGTTTTTT
>TRBJ1-2|medium-sized|TRBV4-1|.
CASSPANEKIYGYTF
TGCGCCAGCAGCCCCGCGAACGAGAAGATCTATGGCTACACCTTC
>TRBJ2-1|few|TRBV9|.
CASSRGMGNNEQFF
TGTGCCAGCAGCCGGGGTATGGGAAACAATGAGCAGTTCTTC
>TRBJ2-2|few|TRBV11-3|TRBD1
CASSLRTGGPGELFF
TGTGCCAGCAGCCTCCGGACAGGGGGTCCCGGGGAGCTGTTTTTT